The 14 T cell receptor beta chains below all came from one sample that was sequenced in a study of T cell responses to AZD1222 COVID-19 vaccine. The assay was immunoSEQ multiplex PCR, and TCRdb's table has in-frame clones only and misses some. The sample has 130,000 or so clones; approximately 94% are singletons. The sample here was peripheral blood, taken on day 0 of AZD1222 vaccination. These receptors originate from an adult in good health.

The chain recombines TRBV18 with TRBJ1-6; tentative D call: TRBD1 (5 bases). The CDR3 has 14 residues. The germline gives CDR1 KGHSH, CDR2 LQKENI. V lost 3 bases to trimming and J lost 7 bases, with 10 bases between them. The CDR3 region is CASSPGLKNSPLHF. The CDR3 region has the DNA TGTGCCAGCTCACCGGGACTGAAGAATTCACCCCTCCACTTT.

CDR3 nucleotide sequence: TGTGCCAGCTCACCACCGAATTCAGGGGGCTACGAGCAGTACTTC. This gives the protein CASSPPNSGGYEQYF. The chain has TRBV18 and TRBJ2-7; 7 bases fit TRBD1. Germline CDR1 KGHSH, CDR2 LQKENI. The CDR3 extends over 15 amino acids. After removal of 0 bases from V and 3 bases from J, the junction contained 5 bases not matched to a gene.

The rearrangement uses TRBV4-2 and TRBJ2-7; the D gene is possibly TRBD2 (5 bases). Germline V gene lookup returns CDR1 LGHNA and CDR2 YNFKEQ. The CDR3 is 16 residues long. Trimming shortened V by 3 bases and J by 0 bases, and 15 bases separated the two germline ends. CDR3 coding DNA: TGTGCCAGCAGCCACCGAGGTGAGGGAGCCTCCTACGAGCAGTACTTC. As protein: CASSHRGEGASYEQYF.

The CDR3 coding sequence is TGTGCCAGTAGTATGGGGGGGGTGAATGAGCAGTTCTTC. Protein: CASSMGGVNEQFF. J is TRBJ2-1 and V is TRBV19, with 7 bases fitting TRBD2. Germline assignment: CDR1 LNHDA and CDR2 SQIVND (reference sequence). CDR3 size: 13 residues. The junction had 3 bases not matched to a gene; V was cut back by 3 bases and J by 7 bases.

This clone came up once. CDR3 in amino acids: CASSQEGAGNYNSPLHF. CDR3 bases: TGTGCCAGCAGCCAAGAAGGGGCAGGAAACTATAATTCACCCCTCCACTTT. The chain couples TRBV3-1 (or the pseudogene TRBV3-2) to TRBJ1-6, with D perhaps matching TRBD1 (5 bases). Germline loops: CDR1 LGHDT, CDR2 YNNKEL (reference sequence). The length of the CDR3 is 17 residues. Trimming cost V 0 bases and J 3 bases, with 12 bases left between them.

The genes are TRBV28 and TRBJ2-1; 16 nucleotides line up with TRBD2. CDR3 length equals 19 residues. The V gene's germline CDR1 is MDHEN and CDR2 SYDVKM. Trimming removed 2 bases from V and 7 bases from J; junction bases left unmatched: 11. CDR3 sequence (DNA): TGTGCCAGCAGTTTACCGGGACTAGCGGGAGGGCCGAGTGGAAATGAGCAGTTCTTC. This codes for CASSLPGLAGGPSGNEQFF.

This clone was seen only once. V gene TRBV7-8 combines with J gene TRBJ1-2; 7 bases align to TRBD1. CDR3 length: 15 residues. The V gene's germline CDR1 is SGHVS and CDR2 FQNEAQ. With 5 bases clipped from V and 5 bases from J, the junction kept 11 bases outside the gene matches. The CDR3 reads CASSIRRDSPYGYTF. In nucleotides, the CDR3 is TGTGCCAGCAGCATCCGGCGGGACAGCCCGTATGGCTACACCTTC. The full variable domain, its missing parts supplied by reference TRBV7-8 and TRBJ1-2, is GAGVSQSPRYKVAKRGQDVALRCDPISGHVSLFWYQQALGQGPEFLTYFQNEAQLDKSGLPSDRFFAERPEGSVSTLKIQRTQQEDSAVYLCASSIRRDSPYGYTFGSGTRLTVV.

The V call is TRBV20-1, the J call TRBJ1-1; D is ambiguous. Germline V gene lookup returns CDR1 DFQATT and CDR2 SNEGSKA (reference sequence). V lost 6 bases to trimming and J lost 7 bases, with 9 bases between them. The CDR3 has 10 residues. In DNA, the CDR3 is TGCAGTGCGGACGGGATTGAAGCTTTCTTT. Translating gives CSADGIEAFF.

V is TRBV6-2 or TRBV6-3 and J is TRBJ2-6, with TRBD1 matching 11 bases. The CDR3 loop spans 19 amino acids. The J segment lost 4 bases and the V segment lost 4 bases, leaving 12 bases of the junction unmatched. Per the germline V gene, CDR1 is MNHEY and CDR2 is SVGEGT. The CDR3 loop reads CASSFRDRGLLAGANVLTF. The CDR3 nucleotides are TGTGCCAGCAGTTTCCGGGACAGGGGGTTATTGGCCGGGGCCAACGTCCTGACTTTC.

J is TRBJ2-1 and V is TRBV28, with TRBD2 matching 13 bases. Germline CDR1 and CDR2: MDHEN and SYDVKM. The CDR3 spans 16 residues. J gave up 7 bases and V 2 bases, and 5 bases lay outside the gene matches. The chain's CDR3 is CASSLLGLAGANEQFF. CDR3 DNA sequence: TGTGCCAGCAGTTTACTAGGACTAGCGGGAGCTAATGAGCAGTTCTTC.

V and J are TRBV2 and TRBJ2-1, with 7 nucleotides matching TRBD2. J was trimmed by 8 bases and V by 10 bases; bases with no gene match: 8. CDR3 length equals 12 residues. Germline assignment: CDR1 SNHLY and CDR2 FYNNEI. CDR3 bases: TGTGCCACCCGGGACTACGTCCATGAGCAGTTCTTC. Translated, it gives CATRDYVHEQFF.

The chain couples TRBV28 to TRBJ1-2; D is uncertain. In germline, CDR1 is MDHEN, CDR2 SYDVKM. The length of the CDR3 is 14 residues. Trimming removed 2 bases from V and 3 bases from J, with 10 bases in between. CDR3 DNA sequence: TGTGCCAGCAGTTTAGGCGGCGGATACTATGGCTACACCTTC. Translation: CASSLGGGYYGYTF.

The chain is built from TRBV6-1 and TRBJ1-2; 9 bases match TRBD1. J was trimmed by 4 bases and V by 4 bases; bases with no gene match: 10. CDR1 and CDR2 from the germline V gene are MNHNS and SASEGT. This CDR3 has 16 amino acids. CDR3 in amino acids: CASSVPPGQGSYGYTF. CDR3 DNA sequence: TGTGCCAGCAGTGTCCCGCCGGGACAGGGTAGCTATGGCTACACCTTC.

The sample holds one count of this clone. The chain uses TRBV28 and TRBJ2-7; TRBD2 matches 8 bases. Germline trimming cut 1 base from V and 6 bases from J; bases unmatched to any gene: 11. Germline V lookup: CDR1 MDHEN, CDR2 SYDVKM. The CDR3 totals 16 residues. CDR3 nucleotide sequence: TGTGCCAGCAGTTTATCGGGAGGGGCTGCTAGGGGCGAGCAGTACTTC. Translating gives CASSLSGGAARGEQYF.